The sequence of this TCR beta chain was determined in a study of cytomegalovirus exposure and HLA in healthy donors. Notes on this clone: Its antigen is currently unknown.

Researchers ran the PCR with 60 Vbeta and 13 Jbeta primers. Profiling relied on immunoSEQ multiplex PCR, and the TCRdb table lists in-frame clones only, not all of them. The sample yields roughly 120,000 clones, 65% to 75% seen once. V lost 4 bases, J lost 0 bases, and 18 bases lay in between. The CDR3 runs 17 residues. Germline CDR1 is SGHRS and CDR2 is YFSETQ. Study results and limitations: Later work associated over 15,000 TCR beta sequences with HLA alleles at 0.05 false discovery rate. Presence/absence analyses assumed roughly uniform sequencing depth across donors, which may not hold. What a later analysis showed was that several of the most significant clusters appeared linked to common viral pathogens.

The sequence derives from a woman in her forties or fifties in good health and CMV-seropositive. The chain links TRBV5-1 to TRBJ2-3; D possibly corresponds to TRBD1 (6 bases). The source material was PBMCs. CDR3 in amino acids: CASSPQAGGPSTDTQYF. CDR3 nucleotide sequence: TGCGCCAGCAGCCCCCAGGCTGGGGGCCCTAGCACAGATACGCAGTATTTT.